The subject of this entry is one T cell receptor (beta chain). The antigen is unknown. Reverse transcription of all isolated RNA meant that expressed TCRB transcripts were sequenced. The table came from immunoSEQ multiplex PCR; TCRdb's copy has only in-frame clones and leaves some out. This sample has approximately 260,000 clones, with about 23% found just once. These data come from a study of beta chain features in type 1 diabetes. General study results and limits: People with Type 1 diabetes carried modestly yet significantly shorter TCRB CDR3s in all four CD4+ subsets. The question left open here concerned HLA type influencing TCRB rearrangement.

CDR1 is MNHEY and CDR2 is SVGAGI in the germline V gene. This CDR3 has 13 amino acids. V shed 6 bases, J shed 8 bases, and the junction held 7 bases outside the gene matches. This chain links TRBV6-5 with TRBJ2-1; TRBD1 aligns across 7 bases. The receptor was isolated from a woman aged 25 to 39 with type 1 diabetes. The sample taken for sequencing was naive CD4+ T cells from blood. CDR3 DNA: TGTGCCAGCAGACCGACAGGGTGGGATGAGCAGTTCTTC. As protein: CASRPTGWDEQFF.